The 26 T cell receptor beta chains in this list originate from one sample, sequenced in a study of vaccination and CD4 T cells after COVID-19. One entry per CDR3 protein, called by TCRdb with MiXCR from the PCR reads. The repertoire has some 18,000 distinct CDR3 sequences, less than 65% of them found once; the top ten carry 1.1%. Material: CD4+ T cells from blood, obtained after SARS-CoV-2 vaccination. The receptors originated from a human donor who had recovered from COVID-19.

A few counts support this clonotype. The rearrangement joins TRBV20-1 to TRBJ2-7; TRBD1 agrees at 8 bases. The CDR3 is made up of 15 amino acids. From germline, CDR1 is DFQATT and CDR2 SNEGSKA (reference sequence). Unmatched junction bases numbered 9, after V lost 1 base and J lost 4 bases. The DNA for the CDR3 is TGCAGTGCTAGAGCAGACGACAGGGGCGGGTACGAGCAGTACTTC. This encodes CSARADDRGGYEQYF.

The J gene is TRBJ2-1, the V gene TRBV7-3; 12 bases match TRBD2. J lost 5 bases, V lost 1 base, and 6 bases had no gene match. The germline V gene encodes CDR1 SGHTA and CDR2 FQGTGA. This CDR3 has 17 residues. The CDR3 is CASSLIGLAGGHNEQFF. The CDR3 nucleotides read TGTGCCAGCAGCTTAATAGGCCTAGCGGGAGGGCACAATGAGCAGTTCTTC. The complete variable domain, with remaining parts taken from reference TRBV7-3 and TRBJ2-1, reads GAGVSQTPSNKVTEKGKYVELRCDPISGHTALYWYRQSLGQGPEFLIYFQGTGAADDSGLPNDRFFAVRPEGSVSTLKIQRTERGDSAVYLCASSLIGLAGGHNEQFFGPGTRLTVL.

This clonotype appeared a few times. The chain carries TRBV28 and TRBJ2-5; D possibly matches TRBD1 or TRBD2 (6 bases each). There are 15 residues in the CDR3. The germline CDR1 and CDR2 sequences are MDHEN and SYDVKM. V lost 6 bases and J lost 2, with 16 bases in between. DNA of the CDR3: TGTGCCAGCAGCTCGGGGGCAAGGGGACAAGAGACCCAGTACTTC. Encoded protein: CASSSGARGQETQYF.

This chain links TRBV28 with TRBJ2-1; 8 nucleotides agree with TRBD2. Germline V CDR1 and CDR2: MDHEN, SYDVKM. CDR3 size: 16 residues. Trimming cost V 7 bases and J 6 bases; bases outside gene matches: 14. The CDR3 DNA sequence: TGTGCCAGCAAAACGGGGGGGCAGCGGAGAACCAATGAGCAGTTCTTC. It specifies CASKTGGQRRTNEQFF. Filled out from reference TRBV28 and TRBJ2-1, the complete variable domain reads DVKVTQSSRYLVKRTGEKVFLECVQDMDHENMFWYRQDPGLGLRLIYFSYDVKMKEKGDIPEGYSVSREKKERFSLILESASTNQTSMYLCASKTGGQRRTNEQFFGPGTRLTVL.

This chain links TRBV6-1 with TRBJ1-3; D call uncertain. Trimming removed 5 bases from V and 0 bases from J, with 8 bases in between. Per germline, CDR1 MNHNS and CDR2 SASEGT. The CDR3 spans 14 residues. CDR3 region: CASSQPSSGNTIYF. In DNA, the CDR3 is TGTGCCAGCAGTCAACCAAGCTCTGGAAACACCATATATTTT.

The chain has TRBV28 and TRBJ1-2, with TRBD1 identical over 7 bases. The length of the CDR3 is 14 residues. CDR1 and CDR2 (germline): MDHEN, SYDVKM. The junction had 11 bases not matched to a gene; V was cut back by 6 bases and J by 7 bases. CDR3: CASRMEGARLGYTF. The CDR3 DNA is TGTGCCAGCAGAATGGAGGGGGCGCGTCTTGGCTACACCTTC.

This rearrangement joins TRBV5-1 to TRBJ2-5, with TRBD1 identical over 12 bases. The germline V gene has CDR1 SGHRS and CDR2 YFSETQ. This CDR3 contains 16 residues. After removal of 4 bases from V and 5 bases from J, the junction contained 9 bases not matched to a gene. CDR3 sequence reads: CASSPPGQGAGETQYF. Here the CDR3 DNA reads TGCGCCAGCAGCCCCCCGGGACAGGGGGCGGGGGAGACCCAGTACTTC.

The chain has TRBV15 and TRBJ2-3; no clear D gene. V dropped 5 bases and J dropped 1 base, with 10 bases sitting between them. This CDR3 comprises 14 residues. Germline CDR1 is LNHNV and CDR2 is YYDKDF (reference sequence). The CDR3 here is CATSRLQGTDTQYF. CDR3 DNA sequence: TGTGCCACCAGCCGACTCCAAGGCACAGATACGCAGTATTTT.

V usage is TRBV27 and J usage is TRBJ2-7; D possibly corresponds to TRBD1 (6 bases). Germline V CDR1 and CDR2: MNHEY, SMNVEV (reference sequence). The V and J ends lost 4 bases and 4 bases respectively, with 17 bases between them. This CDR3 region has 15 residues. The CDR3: CASSYLTGFRYEQYF. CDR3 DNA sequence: TGTGCCAGCAGTTATCTGACAGGCTTCCGGTACGAGCAGTACTTC.

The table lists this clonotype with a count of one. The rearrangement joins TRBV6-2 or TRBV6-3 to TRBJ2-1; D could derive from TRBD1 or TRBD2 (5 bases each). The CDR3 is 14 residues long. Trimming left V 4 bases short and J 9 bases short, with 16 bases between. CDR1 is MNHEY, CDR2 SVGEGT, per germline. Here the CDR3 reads CASSWDPKAGEQFF. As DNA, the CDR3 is TGTGCCAGCAGTTGGGACCCGAAGGCGGGTGAGCAGTTCTTC.

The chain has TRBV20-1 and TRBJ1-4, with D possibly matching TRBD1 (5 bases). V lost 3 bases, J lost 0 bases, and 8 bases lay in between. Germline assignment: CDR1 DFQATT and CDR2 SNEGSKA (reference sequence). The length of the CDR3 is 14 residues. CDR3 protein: CSASDSSTNEKLFF. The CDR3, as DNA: TGCAGTGCTAGTGACAGCTCAACTAATGAAAAACTGTTTTTT.

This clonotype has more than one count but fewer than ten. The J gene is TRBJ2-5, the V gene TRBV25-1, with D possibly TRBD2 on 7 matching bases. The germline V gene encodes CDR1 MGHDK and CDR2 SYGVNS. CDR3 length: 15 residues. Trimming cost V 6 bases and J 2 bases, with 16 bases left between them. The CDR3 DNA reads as TGTGCCAGCAGCCCCCGGGGGGCTGGGCAAGAGACCCAGTACTTC. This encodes CASSPRGAGQETQYF.

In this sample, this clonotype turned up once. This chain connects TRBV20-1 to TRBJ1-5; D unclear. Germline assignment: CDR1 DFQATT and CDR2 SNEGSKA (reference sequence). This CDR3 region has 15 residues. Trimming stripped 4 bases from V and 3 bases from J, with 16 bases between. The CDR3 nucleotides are TGCAGTGCTACTTCGGACGGGAGGCTCAATCAGCCCCAGCATTTT. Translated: CSATSDGRLNQPQHF.

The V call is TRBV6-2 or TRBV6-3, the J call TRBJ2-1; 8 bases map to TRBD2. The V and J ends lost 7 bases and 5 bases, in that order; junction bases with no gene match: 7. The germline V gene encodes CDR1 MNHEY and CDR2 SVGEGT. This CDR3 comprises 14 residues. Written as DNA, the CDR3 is TGTGCCAGCAAGGGTTCGGGAGGGAACAATGAGCAGTTCTTC. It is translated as CASKGSGGNNEQFF.

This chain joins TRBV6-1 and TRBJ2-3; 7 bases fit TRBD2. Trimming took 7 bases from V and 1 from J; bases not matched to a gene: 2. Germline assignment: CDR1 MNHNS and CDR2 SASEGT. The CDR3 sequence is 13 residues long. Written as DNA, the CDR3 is TGTGCCAGCAAGCGGGGTGGCACAGATACGCAGTATTTT. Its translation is CASKRGGTDTQYF.

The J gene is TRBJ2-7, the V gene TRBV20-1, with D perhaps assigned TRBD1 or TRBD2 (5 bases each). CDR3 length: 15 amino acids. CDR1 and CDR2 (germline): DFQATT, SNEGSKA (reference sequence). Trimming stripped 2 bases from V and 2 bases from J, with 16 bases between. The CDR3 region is CSARPGPGSPYEQYF. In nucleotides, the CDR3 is TGCAGTGCTAGACCGGGACCTGGATCACCCTACGAGCAGTACTTC.

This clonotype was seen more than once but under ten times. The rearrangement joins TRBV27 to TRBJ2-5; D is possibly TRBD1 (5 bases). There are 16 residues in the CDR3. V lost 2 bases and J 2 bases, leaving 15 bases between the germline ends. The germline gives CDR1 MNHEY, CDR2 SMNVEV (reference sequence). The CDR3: CASSLRGQGWQETQYF. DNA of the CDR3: TGTGCCAGCAGTTTACGTGGGCAGGGATGGCAAGAGACCCAGTACTTC.

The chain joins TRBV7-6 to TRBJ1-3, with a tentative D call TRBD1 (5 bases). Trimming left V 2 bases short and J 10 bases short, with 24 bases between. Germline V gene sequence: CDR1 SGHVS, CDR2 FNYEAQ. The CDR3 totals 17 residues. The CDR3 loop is CASSLIGAAVMERTIYF. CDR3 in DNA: TGTGCCAGCAGCTTAATTGGGGCCGCGGTTATGGAACGGACCATATATTTT.

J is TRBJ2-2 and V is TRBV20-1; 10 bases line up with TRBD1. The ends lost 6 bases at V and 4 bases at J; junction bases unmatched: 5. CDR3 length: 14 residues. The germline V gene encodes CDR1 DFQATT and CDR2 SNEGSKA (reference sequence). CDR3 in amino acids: CSAEDRGATGELFF. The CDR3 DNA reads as TGCAGTGCGGAGGACAGGGGGGCCACCGGGGAGCTGTTTTTT.

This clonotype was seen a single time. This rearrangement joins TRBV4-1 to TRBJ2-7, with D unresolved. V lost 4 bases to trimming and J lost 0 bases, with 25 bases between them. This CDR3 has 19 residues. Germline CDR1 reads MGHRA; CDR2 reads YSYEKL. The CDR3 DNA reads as TGCGCCAGCAGCCCTCTGGTGCAGGCCAGACCAGACTTCTCCTACGAGCAGTACTTC. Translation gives CASSPLVQARPDFSYEQYF.

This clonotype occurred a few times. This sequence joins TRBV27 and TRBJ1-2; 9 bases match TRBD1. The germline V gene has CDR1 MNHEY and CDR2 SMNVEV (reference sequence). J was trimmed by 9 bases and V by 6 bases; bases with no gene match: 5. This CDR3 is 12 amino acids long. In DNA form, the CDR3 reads TGTGCCAGCAGACCGGGACAGGGAAGCTACACCTTC. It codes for CASRPGQGSYTF.

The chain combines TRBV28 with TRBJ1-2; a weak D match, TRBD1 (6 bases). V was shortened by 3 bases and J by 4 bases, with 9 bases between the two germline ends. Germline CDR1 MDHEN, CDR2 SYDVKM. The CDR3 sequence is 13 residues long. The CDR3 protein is CASSFTGPYGYTF. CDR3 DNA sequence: TGTGCCAGCAGTTTCACAGGGCCCTATGGCTACACCTTC.

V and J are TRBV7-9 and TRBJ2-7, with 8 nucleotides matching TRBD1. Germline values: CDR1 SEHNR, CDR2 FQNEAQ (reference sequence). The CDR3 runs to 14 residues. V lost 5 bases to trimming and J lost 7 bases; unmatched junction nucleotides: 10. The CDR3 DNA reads TGTGCCAGCAGCCGACGGACAGGGCCGGGAGAGCAGTACTTC. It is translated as CASSRRTGPGEQYF.

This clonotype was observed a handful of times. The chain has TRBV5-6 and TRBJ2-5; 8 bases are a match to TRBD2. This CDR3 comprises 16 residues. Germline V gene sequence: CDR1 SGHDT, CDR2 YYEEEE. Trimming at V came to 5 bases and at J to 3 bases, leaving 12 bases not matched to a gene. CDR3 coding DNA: TGTGCCAGCAGTTCCCGTCCGGGACTAGGGGAAGAGACCCAGTACTTC. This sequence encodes CASSSRPGLGEETQYF.

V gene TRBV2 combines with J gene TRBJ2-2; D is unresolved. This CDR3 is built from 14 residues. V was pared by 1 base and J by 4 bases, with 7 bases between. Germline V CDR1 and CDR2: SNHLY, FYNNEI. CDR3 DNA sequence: TGTGCCAGCAGTGAAGGGTGGGTCACCGGGGAGCTGTTTTTT. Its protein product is CASSEGWVTGELFF.

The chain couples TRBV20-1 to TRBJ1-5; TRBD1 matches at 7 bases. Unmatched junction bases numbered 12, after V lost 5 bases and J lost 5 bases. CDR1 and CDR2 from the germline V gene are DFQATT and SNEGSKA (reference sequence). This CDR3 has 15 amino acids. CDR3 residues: CSAPGQAGSYQPQHF. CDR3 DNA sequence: TGCAGTGCTCCCGGACAGGCGGGATCCTATCAGCCCCAGCATTTT.